These 23 T cell receptor beta chains originate from one sample sequenced in a study of T cell repertoires in cytomegalovirus infection. Each CDR3 protein gets one entry after TCRdb re-called the reads with MiXCR. The sample contains about 250,000 distinct CDR3 sequences, approximately 17% of which appear only once. Sequencing was done on a sample of CD8+ T cells from PBMCs. The origin of the receptors is a human donor in good health (CMV status not recorded). Some clones in this sample may be carry-over from other donors' samples.

This clonotype occurred many times. One end of the junction is discordant with germline, which a read error may explain. The chain employs TRBV7-7 and TRBJ2-2, with TRBD1 as a possible D gene (5 bases). CDR3 length: 12 residues. In germline, CDR1 is SSHAT, CDR2 FNYEAQ (reference sequence). CDR3 amino acids: CASSTGLGELFF. The CDR3 coding sequence is TGTGCTAGCAGCACAGGTCTCGGGGAGCTGTTTTTT.

The rearrangement links TRBV7-3 to TRBJ2-5; TRBD2 matches 11 bases. The CDR3 extends over 14 amino acids. The germline V gene encodes CDR1 SGHTA and CDR2 FQGTGA. The V segment lost 7 bases and the J segment 3 bases; nucleotides outside the gene matches: 4. CDR3 bases: TGTGCCAGCACCCCGACTAGCGGGGAAGAGACCCAGTACTTC. This gives the protein CASTPTSGEETQYF.

CDR3 amino acids: CSAGLASYNEQFF. The DNA for the CDR3 is TGCAGTGCTGGACTAGCGTCCTACAATGAGCAGTTCTTC. The chain employs TRBV20-1 and TRBJ2-1, with 9 bases that match TRBD2. Unmatched junction bases numbered 0, after V lost 5 bases and J lost 1 base. Per the germline V gene, CDR1 is DFQATT and CDR2 is SNEGSKA (reference sequence). The CDR3 totals 13 residues.

In this sample, this clonotype turned up many times. This sequence joins TRBV7-9 and TRBJ1-2, with 7 bases lining up with TRBD1. Trimming removed 6 bases from V and 9 bases from J; junction bases left unmatched: 13. This CDR3 contains 14 residues. Looked up from germline, CDR1 is SEHNR and CDR2 is FQNEAQ (reference sequence). CDR3 sequence reads: CASRPETGFHSYTF. The CDR3 DNA follows: TGTGCCAGCAGGCCAGAGACAGGGTTCCATAGCTACACCTTC.

This chain uses TRBV20-1 with TRBJ2-3; 8 bases line up with TRBD2. Looked up from germline, CDR1 is DFQATT and CDR2 is SNEGSKA (reference sequence). Trimming at V came to 5 bases and at J to 2 bases, leaving 9 bases not matched to a gene. The CDR3 spans 15 residues. The CDR3: CSAHQRGSNTDTQYF. The DNA for the CDR3 is TGCAGTGCTCACCAGCGGGGGTCAAACACAGATACGCAGTATTTT.

The chain carries TRBV28 and TRBJ1-1; D call uncertain. The CDR3 is 17 residues long. Germline lookup yields CDR1 MDHEN and CDR2 SYDVKM. V was clipped by 3 bases and J by 1 base, with 18 bases between them. The CDR3 DNA follows: TGTGCCAGCAGTTTCGCCCAAACCTCAACCTGGAACACTGAAGCTTTCTTT. Translation gives CASSFAQTSTWNTEAFF.

This clonotype was counted between two and nine times. The J gene is TRBJ2-7, the V gene TRBV7-9; unclear D gene. Looked up from germline, CDR1 is SEHNR and CDR2 is FQNEAQ (reference sequence). The CDR3 totals 14 residues. V shed 4 bases and J shed 2 bases, with 12 bases lying between them. The CDR3 nucleotides read TGTGCCAGCAGCTCCCGAGACGGAGCCTACGAGCAGTACTTC. This gives the protein CASSSRDGAYEQYF.

This chain connects TRBV6-2 or TRBV6-3 to TRBJ2-7, with unresolved D. The CDR3 spans 17 residues. CDR1 is MNHEY, CDR2 SVGEGT, per germline. V was pared by 2 bases and J by 0 bases, with 17 bases between. The CDR3 DNA is TGTGCCAGCAGTTACCGTGCCGATTGGGGTCACTCCTACGAGCAGTACTTC. This gives the protein CASSYRADWGHSYEQYF.

At least ten counts were recorded for this clonotype. V gene TRBV7-8 combines with J gene TRBJ2-5; weak D call: TRBD2 (6 bases). V was trimmed by 5 bases and J by 1 base, leaving 17 bases between them. From germline, CDR1 is SGHVS and CDR2 FQNEAQ. The CDR3 covers 16 residues. The CDR3 sequence: CASSRLGRGRQETQYF. The CDR3, as DNA: TGTGCCAGCAGCAGATTGGGGCGGGGCCGCCAAGAGACCCAGTACTTC.

For the CDR3, the DNA is TGTGCCAGCAGCTTCGGGACAGGGGGCTGGGGCCAAGAGACCCAGTACTTC. Its translation is CASSFGTGGWGQETQYF. This chain links TRBV7-2 with TRBJ2-5; 12 nucleotides agree with TRBD1. The V segment lost 3 bases and the J segment 1 base; nucleotides outside the gene matches: 6. This CDR3 is 17 amino acids long. From germline, CDR1 is SGHTA and CDR2 FQGNSA.

This clonotype turned up a few times. This chain uses TRBV10-3 with TRBJ1-2; 7 positions agree with TRBD1. The germline CDR1 and CDR2 sequences are ENHRY and SYGVKD. CDR3 size: 14 residues. The V gene end was trimmed by 11 bases and the J gene end by 0 bases; junction bases not matched to a gene: 9. The CDR3 region is CAVTGEEANYGYTF. For the CDR3, the DNA is TGTGCCGTAACAGGGGAAGAAGCTAACTATGGCTACACCTTC.

This clonotype showed up just a few times. The chain uses TRBV15 and TRBJ1-1, with 8 bases that match TRBD1. The V segment lost 3 bases and the J segment 7 bases; nucleotides outside the gene matches: 7. CDR3 length: 14 residues. Germline assignment: CDR1 LNHNV and CDR2 YYDKDF (reference sequence). The CDR3 sequence: CATSRRRGTGEAFF. CDR3 coding DNA: TGTGCCACCAGCAGGAGAAGGGGGACAGGTGAAGCTTTCTTT.

This clonotype has only a few counts. This chain uses TRBV2 with TRBJ2-7, with TRBD1 matching over 9 bases. Germline V lookup: CDR1 SNHLY, CDR2 FYNNEI. The CDR3 spans 16 residues. The trim removed 1 base at V and 4 bases at J, leaving 8 bases unmatched. CDR3 bases: TGTGCCAGCAGTGAAGTGGGTCGGGACAGGGATTACGAGCAGTACTTC. The encoded protein is CASSEVGRDRDYEQYF.

This chain uses TRBV28 with TRBJ1-2; D remains unclear. The CDR3 has 14 residues. V was clipped by 6 bases and J by 4 bases, with 15 bases between them. Germline V gene lookup returns CDR1 MDHEN and CDR2 SYDVKM. The CDR3 loop reads CASSPPVNSYGYTF. The CDR3 nucleotides are TGTGCCAGCAGCCCACCAGTGAATTCCTATGGCTACACCTTC.

This clonotype appeared many times. This sequence joins TRBV10-3 and TRBJ2-2, with D tentatively TRBD1 (5 bases). CDR3 length equals 14 residues. V shed 10 bases and J shed 3 bases, with 15 bases lying between them. CDR1 and CDR2 from the germline V gene are ENHRY and SYGVKD. The chain's CDR3 is CATHWAGHTGELFF. The DNA for the CDR3 is TGTGCCACCCACTGGGCAGGGCACACCGGGGAGCTGTTTTTT.

The rearrangement uses TRBV25-1 and TRBJ2-1, with 8 bases identical to TRBD2. V shed 1 base and J 14 bases; nucleotides not matched to a gene: 10. The CDR3 is made up of 14 amino acids. Germline V lookup: CDR1 MGHDK, CDR2 SYGVNS. The CDR3 nucleotides are TGTGCCAGCAGTGAATTTGAAGTGAGCGGGGGTGAGTTCTTC. It specifies CASSEFEVSGGEFF.

This clonotype was counted ten times or more. V is TRBV7-2 and J is TRBJ1-1; D is unresolved. Per germline, CDR1 SGHTA and CDR2 FQGNSA. CDR3 length: 14 residues. V was trimmed by 5 bases and J by 0 bases, leaving 10 bases between them. The CDR3 region is CASSPLRLNTEAFF. The CDR3, as DNA: TGTGCCAGCAGCCCATTGCGGCTGAACACTGAAGCTTTCTTT.

V usage is TRBV25-1 and J usage is TRBJ2-7, with D perhaps TRBD2 (5 bases). CDR1 and CDR2 (germline): MGHDK, SYGVNS. Deletions cut 0 bases from V and 5 bases from J, with 8 bases between. This CDR3 spans 13 amino acids. The CDR3 here is CASSEYRGNEQYF. CDR3 bases: TGTGCCAGCAGTGAATATAGAGGGAACGAGCAGTACTTC.

This clonotype was counted at least ten times. J is TRBJ2-3 and V is TRBV7-2, with 8 bases that match TRBD1. This CDR3 region has 14 residues. Per the germline V gene, CDR1 is SGHTA and CDR2 is FQGNSA. The ends lost 3 bases at V and 5 bases at J; junction bases unmatched: 4. CDR3 sequence: CASSLTGALDTQYF. The CDR3, as DNA: TGTGCCAGCAGCTTGACAGGGGCTCTAGATACGCAGTATTTT.

The rearrangement joins TRBV5-6 to TRBJ2-7, with TRBD2 identical over 10 bases. The CDR3 is made up of 17 amino acids. Germline CDR1 is SGHDT and CDR2 is YYEEEE. The ends lost 0 bases at V and 4 bases at J; junction bases unmatched: 10. CDR3 bases: TGTGCCAGCAGCTTGGATGGCTCTAGCGGGGGAAGGTACGAGCAGTACTTC. It yields the protein CASSLDGSSGGRYEQYF.

For this clonotype: A much more abundant neighbour one base away suggests this may be a read error. The chain links TRBV12-3 or TRBV12-4 to TRBJ2-3; TRBD1 aligns across 8 bases. This CDR3 region has 14 residues. With V trimmed by 6 bases and J by 7 bases, 9 bases remained unmatched. CDR3 region: CASSWTGSLHTQYF. CDR3 nucleotides: TGTGCCAGCAGCTGGACAGGGAGTCTACATACGCAGTATTTT.

This clonotype came up many times. The chain is built from TRBV7-8 and TRBJ2-1; no reliable D call. V lost 3 bases to trimming and J lost 0 bases, with 18 bases between them. The CDR3 is made up of 18 amino acids. Germline CDR1 is SGHVS and CDR2 is FQNEAQ. CDR3 in amino acids: CASSFDEQLIISYNEQFF. The CDR3 nucleotides read TGTGCCAGCAGCTTCGACGAACAGCTAATAATCTCCTACAATGAGCAGTTCTTC.

This clonotype was observed at least ten times. This rearrangement joins TRBV2 to TRBJ1-2, with TRBD1 identical over 11 bases. V shed 6 bases, J shed 1 base, and the junction held 1 base outside the gene matches. This CDR3 has 14 amino acids. CDR1 and CDR2 (germline): SNHLY, FYNNEI. The CDR3 here is CASRGQGGNYGYTF. CDR3 in DNA: TGTGCCAGCAGGGGACAGGGGGGTAACTATGGCTACACCTTC.